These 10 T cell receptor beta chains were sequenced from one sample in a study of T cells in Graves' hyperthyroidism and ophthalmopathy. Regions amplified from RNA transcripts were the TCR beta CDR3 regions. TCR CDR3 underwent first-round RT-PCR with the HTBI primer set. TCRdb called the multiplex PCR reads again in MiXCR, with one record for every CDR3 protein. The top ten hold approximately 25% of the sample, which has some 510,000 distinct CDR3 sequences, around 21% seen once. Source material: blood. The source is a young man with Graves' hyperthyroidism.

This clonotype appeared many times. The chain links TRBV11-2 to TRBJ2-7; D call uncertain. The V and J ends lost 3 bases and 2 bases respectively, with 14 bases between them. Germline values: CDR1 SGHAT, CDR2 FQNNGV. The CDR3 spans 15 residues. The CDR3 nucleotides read TGTGCCAGCAGCTTTGGGAACCTACTTCCCTACGAGCAGTACTTC. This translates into CASSFGNLLPYEQYF.

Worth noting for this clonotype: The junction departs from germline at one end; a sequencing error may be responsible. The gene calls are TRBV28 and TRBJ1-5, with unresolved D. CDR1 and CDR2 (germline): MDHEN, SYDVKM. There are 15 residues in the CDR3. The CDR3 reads CASSLPGYSNHPQHF. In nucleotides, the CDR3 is TGTGCCAGCAGTTTACCCGGTTATAGCAATCATCCCCAGCATTTT.

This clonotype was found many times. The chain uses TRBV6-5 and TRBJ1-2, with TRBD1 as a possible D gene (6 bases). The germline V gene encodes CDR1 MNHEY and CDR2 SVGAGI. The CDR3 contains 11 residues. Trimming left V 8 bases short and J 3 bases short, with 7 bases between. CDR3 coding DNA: TGTGCCAGCGGGGGCGACTATGGCTACACCTTC. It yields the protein CASGGDYGYTF.

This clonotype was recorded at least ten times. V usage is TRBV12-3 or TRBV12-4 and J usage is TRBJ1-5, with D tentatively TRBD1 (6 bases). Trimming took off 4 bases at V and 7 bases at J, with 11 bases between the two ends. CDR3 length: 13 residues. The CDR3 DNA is TGTGCCAGCAGTTGGAGGGGGGGCCAGCCCCAGCATTTT. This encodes CASSWRGGQPQHF.

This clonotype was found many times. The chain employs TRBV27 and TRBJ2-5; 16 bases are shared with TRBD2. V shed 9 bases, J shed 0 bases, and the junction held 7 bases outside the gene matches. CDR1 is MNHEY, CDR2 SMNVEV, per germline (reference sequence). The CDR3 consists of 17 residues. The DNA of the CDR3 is TGTGCCAGTAGCCCGGGACTAGCGGGGGGGTACCAAGAGACCCAGTACTTC. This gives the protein CASSPGLAGGYQETQYF.

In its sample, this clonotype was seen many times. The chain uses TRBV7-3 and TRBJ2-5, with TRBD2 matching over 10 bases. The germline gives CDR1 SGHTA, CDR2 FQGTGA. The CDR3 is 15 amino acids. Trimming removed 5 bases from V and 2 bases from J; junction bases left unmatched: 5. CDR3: CASSLLAGPQETQYF. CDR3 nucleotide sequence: TGTGCCAGCAGCCTACTAGCGGGGCCTCAAGAGACCCAGTACTTC.

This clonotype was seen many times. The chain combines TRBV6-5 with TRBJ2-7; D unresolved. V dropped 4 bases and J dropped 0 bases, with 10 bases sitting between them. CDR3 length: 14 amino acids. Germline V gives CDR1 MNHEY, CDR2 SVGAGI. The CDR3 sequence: CASSSRLGSYEQYF. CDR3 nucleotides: TGTGCCAGCAGTTCCCGGCTTGGCTCCTACGAGCAGTACTTC.

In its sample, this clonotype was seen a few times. The CDR3 spells CASKVLAGNFYEQYF. For the CDR3, the DNA is TGTGCCAGCAAGGTACTAGCGGGAAATTTCTACGAGCAGTACTTC. The rearrangement joins TRBV2 to TRBJ2-7, with 10 bases that match TRBD2. From germline, CDR1 is SNHLY and CDR2 FYNNEI. This CDR3 comprises 15 residues. The V and J ends lost 7 bases and 3 bases, in that order; junction bases with no gene match: 9. The full variable domain, rest sourced from reference TRBV2 and TRBJ2-7, is EPEVTQTPSHQVTQMGQEVILRCVPISNHLYFYWYRQILGQKVEFLVSFYNNEISEKSEIFDDQFSVERPDGSNFTLKIRSTKLEDSAMYFCASKVLAGNFYEQYFGPGTRLTVT.

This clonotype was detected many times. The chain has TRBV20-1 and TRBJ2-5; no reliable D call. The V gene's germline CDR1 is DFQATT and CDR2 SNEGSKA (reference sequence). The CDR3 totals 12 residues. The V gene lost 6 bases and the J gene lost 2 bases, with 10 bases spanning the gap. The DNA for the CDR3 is TGCAGTGCGATGGGGAATCAAGAGACCCAGTACTTC. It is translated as CSAMGNQETQYF.

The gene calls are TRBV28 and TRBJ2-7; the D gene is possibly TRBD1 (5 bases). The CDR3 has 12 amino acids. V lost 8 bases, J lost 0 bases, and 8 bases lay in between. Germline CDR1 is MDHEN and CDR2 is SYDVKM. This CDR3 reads CASDDSSYEQYF. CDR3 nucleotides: TGTGCCAGCGATGACAGCTCCTACGAGCAGTACTTC.